A single T cell receptor beta chain is shown here with its context. Its antigen is still unknown. The sample comes from a study of cytomegalovirus exposure and HLA in healthy donors. The CDR3 sequence is 16 residues long. Deletions cut 3 bases from V and 0 bases from J, with 11 bases between. Germline V gene sequence: CDR1 SGHDN, CDR2 FVKESK. PCR involved 60 Vbeta and 13 Jbeta primers. Sequenced by immunoSEQ multiplex PCR; TCRdb stores in-frame clones only, minus some. This repertoire shows about 94,000 clones, about 80% found once; its top ten account for around 7%. Study findings and constraints: In a later analysis, common viral pathogens appeared linked to several of the most significant clusters. According to the study, approximately 150 TCR beta chains were cytomegalovirus-associated. Later analysis identified 16,951 TCR beta sequences associated with HLA alleles, using a false discovery rate threshold of 0.05. The likely explanation for a cluster of highly shared sequence variants was sequencing artifact.

The TCR was taken from a man aged 40-50 years in good health and CMV-seropositive. The sequenced sample consisted of PBMCs. V gene TRBV14 combines with J gene TRBJ1-4; D may be TRBD1 (5 bases). The CDR3 loop is CASSHGLTATNEKLFF. Here the CDR3 DNA reads TGTGCCAGCAGCCACGGCTTGACAGCAACTAATGAAAAACTGTTTTTT.